Included here is one T cell receptor beta chain sequence, with context. V was pared by 10 bases and J by 5 bases, with 16 bases of the junction left unmatched. The germline V gene encodes CDR1 SNHLY and CDR2 FYNNEI. The CDR3 is made up of 15 amino acids. The sample originates from a study of shared clonotypes between healthy human individuals. Repertoires were generated with immunoSEQ multiplex PCR, while TCRdb's copy carries only in-frame clones and drops some. The table lists under 1,900,000 clones, 98% of them singletons. The material sequenced was naive CD4+ T cells sorted from blood. This sample's subset: CD45RA+ positively selected. The V call is TRBV2, the J call TRBJ2-5; 7 bases are a match to TRBD1. The TCR originated in a young man in good health. CDR3 loop: CATRFRLTGVETQYF. DNA of the CDR3: TGTGCCACCCGATTCAGGCTCACAGGGGTGGAGACCCAGTACTTC.